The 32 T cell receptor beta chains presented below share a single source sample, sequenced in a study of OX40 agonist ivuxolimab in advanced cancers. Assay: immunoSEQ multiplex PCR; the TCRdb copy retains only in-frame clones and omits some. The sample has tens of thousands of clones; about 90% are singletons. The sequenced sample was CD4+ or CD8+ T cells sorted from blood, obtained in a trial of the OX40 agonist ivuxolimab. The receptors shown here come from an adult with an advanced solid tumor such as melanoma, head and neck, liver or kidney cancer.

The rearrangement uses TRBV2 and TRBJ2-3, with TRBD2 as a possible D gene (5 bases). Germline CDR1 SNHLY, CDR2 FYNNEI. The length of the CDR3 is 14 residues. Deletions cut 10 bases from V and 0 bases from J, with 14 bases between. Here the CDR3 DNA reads TGTGCCACCTTGACTAAAACTAGCACAGATACGCAGTATTTT. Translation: CATLTKTSTDTQYF. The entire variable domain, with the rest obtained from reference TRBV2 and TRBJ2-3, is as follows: EPEVTQTPSHQVTQMGQEVILRCVPISNHLYFYWYRQILGQKVEFLVSFYNNEISEKSEIFDDQFSVERPDGSNFTLKIRSTKLEDSAMYFCATLTKTSTDTQYFGPGTRLTVL.

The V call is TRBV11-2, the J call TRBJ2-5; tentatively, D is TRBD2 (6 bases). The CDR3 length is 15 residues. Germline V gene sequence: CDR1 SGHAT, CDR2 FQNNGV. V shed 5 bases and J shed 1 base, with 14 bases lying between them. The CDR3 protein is CASSLLMGGQETQYF. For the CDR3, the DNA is TGTGCCAGCAGCCTCCTTATGGGGGGCCAAGAGACCCAGTACTTC.

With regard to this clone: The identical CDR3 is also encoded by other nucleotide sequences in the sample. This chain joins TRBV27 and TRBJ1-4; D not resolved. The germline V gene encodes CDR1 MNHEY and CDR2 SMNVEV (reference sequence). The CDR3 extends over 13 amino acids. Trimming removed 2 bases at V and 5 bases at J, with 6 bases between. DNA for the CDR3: TGTGCCAGCAGTTTAGAGAGGAATGAAAAACTGTTTTTT. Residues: CASSLERNEKLFF.

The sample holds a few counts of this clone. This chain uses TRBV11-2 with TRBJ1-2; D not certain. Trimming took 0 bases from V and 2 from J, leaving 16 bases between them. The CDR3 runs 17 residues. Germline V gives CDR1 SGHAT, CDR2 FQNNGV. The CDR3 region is CASSLDSLIGINYGYTF. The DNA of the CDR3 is TGTGCCAGCAGCTTAGACTCATTGATAGGGATAAACTATGGCTACACCTTC.

This CDR3 is CASSPIPGTGSTNEQFF. The CDR3 DNA sequence: TGTGCCAGCAGTCCTATCCCCGGGACAGGAAGTACCAATGAGCAGTTCTTC. The rearrangement links TRBV27 to TRBJ2-1; 8 bases map to TRBD1. The trim removed 5 bases at V and 6 bases at J, leaving 15 bases unmatched. This CDR3 contains 17 residues. The V gene's germline CDR1 is MNHEY and CDR2 SMNVEV (reference sequence).

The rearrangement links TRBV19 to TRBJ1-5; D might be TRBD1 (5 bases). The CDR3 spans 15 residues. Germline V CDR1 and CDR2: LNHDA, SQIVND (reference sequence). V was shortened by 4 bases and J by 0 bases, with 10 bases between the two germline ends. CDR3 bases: TGTGCCAGTAGTACAGGGACCGCTAGCAATCAGCCCCAGCATTTT. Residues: CASSTGTASNQPQHF.

CDR3 DNA: TGTGCCAGCAGCTTGGAGGTAGCTAACTATGGCTACACCTTC. Its translation is CASSLEVANYGYTF. The genes are TRBV5-6 and TRBJ1-2; D gene unclear. The CDR3 is 14 amino acids. Germline V gives CDR1 SGHDT, CDR2 YYEEEE. With 0 bases removed from V and 0 bases from J, the gap between germline ends came to 6 bases.

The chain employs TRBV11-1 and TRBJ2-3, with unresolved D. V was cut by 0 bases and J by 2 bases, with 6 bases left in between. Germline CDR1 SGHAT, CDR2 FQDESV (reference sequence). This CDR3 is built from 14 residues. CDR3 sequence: CASSLAGFTDTQYF. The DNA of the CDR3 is TGTGCCAGCAGCTTAGCGGGTTTCACAGATACGCAGTATTTT.

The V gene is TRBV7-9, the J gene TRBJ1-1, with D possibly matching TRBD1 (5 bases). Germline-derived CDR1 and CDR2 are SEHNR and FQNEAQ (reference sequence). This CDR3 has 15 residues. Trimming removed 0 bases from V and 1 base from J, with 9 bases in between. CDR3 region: CASSLARVGNTEAFF. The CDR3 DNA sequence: TGTGCCAGCAGCTTAGCCAGGGTGGGGAACACTGAAGCTTTCTTT.

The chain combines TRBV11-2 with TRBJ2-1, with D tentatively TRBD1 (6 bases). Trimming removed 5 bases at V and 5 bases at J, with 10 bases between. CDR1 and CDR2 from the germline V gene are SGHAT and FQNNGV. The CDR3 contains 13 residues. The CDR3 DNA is TGTGCCAGCAGCCCGGACAGCGACAATGAGCAGTTCTTC. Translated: CASSPDSDNEQFF.

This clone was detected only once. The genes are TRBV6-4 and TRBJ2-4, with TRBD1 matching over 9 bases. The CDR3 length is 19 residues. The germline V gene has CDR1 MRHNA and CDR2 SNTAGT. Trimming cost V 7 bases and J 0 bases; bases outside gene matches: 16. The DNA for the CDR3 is TGTGCCAGCACCAACAGGGGGGACAGGGAATCCATAGCCAAAAACATTCAGTACTTC. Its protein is CASTNRGDRESIAKNIQYF.

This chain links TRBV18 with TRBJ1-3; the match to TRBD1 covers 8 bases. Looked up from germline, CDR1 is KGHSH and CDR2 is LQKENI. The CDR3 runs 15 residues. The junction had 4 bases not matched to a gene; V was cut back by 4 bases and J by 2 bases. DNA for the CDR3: TGTGCCAGCTCACTCGGGACAGGTCCTGGAAACACCATATATTTT. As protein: CASSLGTGPGNTIYF.

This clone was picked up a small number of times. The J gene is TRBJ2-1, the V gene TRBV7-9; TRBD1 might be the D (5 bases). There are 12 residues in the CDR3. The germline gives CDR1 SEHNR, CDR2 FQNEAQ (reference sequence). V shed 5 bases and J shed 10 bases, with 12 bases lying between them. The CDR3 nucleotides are TGTGCCAGCAGCGCCAGGGATAGGGAGCAGTTCTTC. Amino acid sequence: CASSARDREQFF.

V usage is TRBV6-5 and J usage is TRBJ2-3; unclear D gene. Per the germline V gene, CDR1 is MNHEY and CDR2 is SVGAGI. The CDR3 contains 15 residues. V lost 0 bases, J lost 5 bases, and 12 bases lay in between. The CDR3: CASSYSGSLGDTQYF. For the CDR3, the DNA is TGTGCCAGCAGTTACTCGGGGTCCCTCGGAGATACGCAGTATTTT.

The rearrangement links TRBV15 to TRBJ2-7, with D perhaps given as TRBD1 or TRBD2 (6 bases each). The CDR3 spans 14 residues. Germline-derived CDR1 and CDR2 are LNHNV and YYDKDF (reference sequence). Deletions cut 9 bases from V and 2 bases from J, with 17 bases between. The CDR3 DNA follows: TGTGCCACTTCAAGGAGGGGGATACCCTACGAGCAGTACTTC. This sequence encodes CATSRRGIPYEQYF. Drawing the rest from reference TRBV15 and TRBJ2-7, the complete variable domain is DAMVIQNPRYQVTQFGKPVTLSCSQTLNHNVMYWYQQKSSQAPKLLFHYYDKDFNNEADTPDNFQSRRPNTSFCFLDIRSPGLGDTAMYLCATSRRGIPYEQYFGPGTRLTVT.

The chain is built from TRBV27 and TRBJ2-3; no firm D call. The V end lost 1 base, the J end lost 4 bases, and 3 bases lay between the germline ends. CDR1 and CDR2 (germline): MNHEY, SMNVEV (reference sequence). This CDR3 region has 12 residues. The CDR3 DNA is TGTGCCAGCAGTTTATATGCAGATACGCAGTATTTT. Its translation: CASSLYADTQYF.

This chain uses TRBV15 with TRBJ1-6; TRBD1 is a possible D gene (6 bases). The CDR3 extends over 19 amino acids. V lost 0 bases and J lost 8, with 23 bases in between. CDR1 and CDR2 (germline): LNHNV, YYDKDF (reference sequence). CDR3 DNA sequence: TGTGCCACCAGCAGAGATAGCCTAGTTCTACAGGGTGGTGATTCACCCCTCCACTTT. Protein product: CATSRDSLVLQGGDSPLHF.

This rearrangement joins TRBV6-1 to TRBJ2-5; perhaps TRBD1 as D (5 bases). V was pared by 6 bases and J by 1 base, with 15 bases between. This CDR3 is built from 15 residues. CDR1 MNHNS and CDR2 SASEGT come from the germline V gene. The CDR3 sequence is CASSQDLRAQETQYF. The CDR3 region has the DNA TGTGCCAGCAGCCAAGATCTCAGGGCCCAAGAGACCCAGTACTTC.

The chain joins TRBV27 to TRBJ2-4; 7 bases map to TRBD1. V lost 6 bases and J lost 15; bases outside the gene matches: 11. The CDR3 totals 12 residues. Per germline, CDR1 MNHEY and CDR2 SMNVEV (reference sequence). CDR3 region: CASSQTGMRLYF. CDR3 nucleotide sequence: TGTGCCAGCAGCCAGACAGGGATGAGGCTGTACTTC.

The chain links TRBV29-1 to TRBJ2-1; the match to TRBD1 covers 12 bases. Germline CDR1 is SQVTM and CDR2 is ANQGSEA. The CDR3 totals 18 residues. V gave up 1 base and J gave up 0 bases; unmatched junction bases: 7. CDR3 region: CSVEGRDRGLSSYNEQFF. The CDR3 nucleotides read TGCAGCGTTGAAGGCCGGGACAGGGGGCTTAGCTCCTACAATGAGCAGTTCTTC.

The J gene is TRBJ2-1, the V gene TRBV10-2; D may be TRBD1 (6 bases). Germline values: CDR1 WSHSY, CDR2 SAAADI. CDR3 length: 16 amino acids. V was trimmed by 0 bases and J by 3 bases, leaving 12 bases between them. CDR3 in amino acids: CASSESGQKLYNEQFF. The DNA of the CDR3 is TGCGCCAGCAGTGAGTCCGGACAGAAACTCTACAATGAGCAGTTCTTC.

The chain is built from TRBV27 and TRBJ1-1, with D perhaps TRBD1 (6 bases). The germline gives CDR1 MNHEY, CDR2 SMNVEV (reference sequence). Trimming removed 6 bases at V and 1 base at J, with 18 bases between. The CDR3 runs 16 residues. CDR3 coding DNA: TGTGCCAGCAGCCCCAACAACCCGGGACAGAACACTGAAGCTTTCTTT. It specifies CASSPNNPGQNTEAFF.

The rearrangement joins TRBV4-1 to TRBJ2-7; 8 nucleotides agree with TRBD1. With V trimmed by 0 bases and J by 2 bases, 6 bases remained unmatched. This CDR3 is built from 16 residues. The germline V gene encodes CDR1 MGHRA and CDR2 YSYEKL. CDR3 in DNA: TGCGCCAGCAGCCAAGAGTGGCAGGGGGCGACCTACGAGCAGTACTTC. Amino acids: CASSQEWQGATYEQYF.

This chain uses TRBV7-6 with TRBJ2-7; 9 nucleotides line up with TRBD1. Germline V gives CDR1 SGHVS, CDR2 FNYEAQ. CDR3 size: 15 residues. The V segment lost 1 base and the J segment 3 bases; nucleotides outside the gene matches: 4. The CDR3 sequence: CASSLDDRGNYEQYF. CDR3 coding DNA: TGTGCCAGCAGCTTAGATGACAGGGGGAACTACGAGCAGTACTTC. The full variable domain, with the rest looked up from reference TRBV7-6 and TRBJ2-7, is GAGVSQSPRYKVTKRGQDVALRCDPISGHVSLYWYRQALGQGPEFLTYFNYEAQQDKSGLPNDRFSAERPEGSISTLTIQRTEQRDSAMYRCASSLDDRGNYEQYFGPGTRLTVT.

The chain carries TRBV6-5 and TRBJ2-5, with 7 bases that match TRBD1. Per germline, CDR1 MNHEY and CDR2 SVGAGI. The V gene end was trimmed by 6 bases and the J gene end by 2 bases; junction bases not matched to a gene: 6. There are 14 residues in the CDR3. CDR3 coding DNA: TGTGCCAGCAGGAACCGGGACAGTCAAGAGACCCAGTACTTC. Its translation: CASRNRDSQETQYF.

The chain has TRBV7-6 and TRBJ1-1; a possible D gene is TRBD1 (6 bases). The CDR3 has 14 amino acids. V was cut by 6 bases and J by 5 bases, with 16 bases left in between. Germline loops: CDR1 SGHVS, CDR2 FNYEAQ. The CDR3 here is CASRDSGQGTEAFF. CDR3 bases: TGTGCCAGCAGAGATTCGGGGCAGGGGACTGAAGCTTTCTTT.

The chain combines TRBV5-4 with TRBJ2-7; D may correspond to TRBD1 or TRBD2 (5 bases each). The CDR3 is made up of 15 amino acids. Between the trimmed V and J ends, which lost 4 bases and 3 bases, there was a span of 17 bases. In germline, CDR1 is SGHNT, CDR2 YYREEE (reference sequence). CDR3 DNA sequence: TGTGCCAGCAGCCACGGGGACCTCCTTCTCTACGAGCAGTACTTC. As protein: CASSHGDLLLYEQYF.

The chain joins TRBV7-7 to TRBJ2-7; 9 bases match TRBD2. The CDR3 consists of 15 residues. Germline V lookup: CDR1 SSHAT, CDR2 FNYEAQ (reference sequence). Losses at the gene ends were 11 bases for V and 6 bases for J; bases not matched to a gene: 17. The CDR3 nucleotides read TGTGCCTGCGGGGAAATAGCGGGGGCGACTGGCGAGCAGTACTTC. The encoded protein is CACGEIAGATGEQYF. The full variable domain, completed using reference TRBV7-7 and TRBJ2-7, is GAGVSQSPRYKVTKRGQDVTLRCDPISSHATLYWYQQALGQGPEFLTYFNYEAQPDKSGLPSDRFSAERPEGSISTLTIQRTEQRDSAMYRCACGEIAGATGEQYFGPGTRLTVT.

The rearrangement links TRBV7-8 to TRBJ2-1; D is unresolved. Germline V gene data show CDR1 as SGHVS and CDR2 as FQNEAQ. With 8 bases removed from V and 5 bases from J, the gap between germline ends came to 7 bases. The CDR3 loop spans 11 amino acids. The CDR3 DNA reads TGTGCCAGCGGCGCCGACAATGAGCAGTTCTTC. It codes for CASGADNEQFF.

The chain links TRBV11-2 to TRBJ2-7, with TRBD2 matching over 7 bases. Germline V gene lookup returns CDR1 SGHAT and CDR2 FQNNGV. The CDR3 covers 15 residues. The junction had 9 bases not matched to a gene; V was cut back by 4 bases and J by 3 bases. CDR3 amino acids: CASSSPRGDYYEQYF. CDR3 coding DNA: TGTGCCAGCAGCTCACCCCGGGGGGACTACTACGAGCAGTACTTC.

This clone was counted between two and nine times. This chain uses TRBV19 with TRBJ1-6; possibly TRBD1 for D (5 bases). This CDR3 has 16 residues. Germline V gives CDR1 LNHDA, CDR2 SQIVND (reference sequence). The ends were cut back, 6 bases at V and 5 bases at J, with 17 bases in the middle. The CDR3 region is CASSSKGTENNSPLHF. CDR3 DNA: TGTGCCAGTAGCAGTAAAGGGACGGAAAATAATTCACCCCTCCACTTT.

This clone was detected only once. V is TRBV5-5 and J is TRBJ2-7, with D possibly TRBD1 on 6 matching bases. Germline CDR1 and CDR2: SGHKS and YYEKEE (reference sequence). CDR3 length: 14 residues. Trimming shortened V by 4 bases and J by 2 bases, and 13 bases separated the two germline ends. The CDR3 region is CASSVNRVPYEQYF. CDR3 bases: TGTGCCAGCAGCGTTAACAGGGTCCCCTACGAGCAGTACTTC.